The rows below give T cell receptor beta chains drawn from one sample of a study of T cells after posttransplantation cyclophosphamide. The table came from immunoSEQ multiplex PCR; TCRdb's copy has only in-frame clones and leaves some out. The repertoire consists of 8,000 to 10,000 clones, with about 98% occurring once and the leading ten covering 0.27%. Sequences were obtained from naive CD8+ T cells sorted from PBMCs. Source of these receptors: a man aged 45 to 65 in good health, CMV-negative, and a related stem cell transplant donor. CDR3s leave out the opening cysteine and the closing phenylalanine or tryptophan. Part of the rows lack a size; the others show once, few, many or a class for expanded clones.

TRBV9	14	NA	ASSGPDRERNYGYT
TRBV27	13	NA	ASISRTALGYGYT
TRBV29-1	9	NA	SVEDSVTQY
TRBV7-6	11	NA	ASSLRLARELF
TRBV7-9	10	NA	ASSLRGETQY
TRBV27	18	NA	ASSLFQMTSGIRVVDTQY
TRBV6-5	13	NA	ASSTVVAANEKLF
TRBV6-5	11	once	ASSYSQGLEQY
TRBV27	12	NA	ASSRVDRGGGYT
TRBV7-2	15	NA	ASSQGLGLAGGREQY
TRBV14	13	NA	ASSEQRGRAEKLF
TRBV19	14	NA	ASSVFRGGNTGELF
TRBV7-9	12	NA	ASSLSQEKNIQY
TRBV27	11	NA	ASSLAGFNEQF
TRBV6-6	10	NA	ASRIEMYEQY
TRBV6-1	13	NA	ASSDPRQRQEKLF
TRBV19	11	NA	ASSIDQEDIQY
TRBV27	14	NA	ASTPSGGQVLKELF
TRBV7-9	13	NA	ASSLAQGTTDTQY
TRBV4-3	12	NA	ASSQDRGLYGYT